The rows below give T cell receptor beta chains drawn from one sample of a study of T cells expressing NK-cell markers. Using the 5' RACE reads, TCRdb records one entry per CDR3 protein without DNA. This repertoire includes around 280,000 distinct CDR3 sequences. Sequenced: blood T cells: a sorted CD56 or NKG2C T cell subset, CD4+ or CD8+ T cells, or bulk PBMC T cells (not recorded which). All receptors come from a man aged 18 to 29 in good health. Both conserved end residues are part of each CDR3.

v_gene	j_gene	CDR3aa
TRBV9	TRBJ2-5	CASSVASAGGSETQYF
TRBV7-2	TRBJ2-1	CASSLSASGWSEQFF
TRBV20-1	TRBJ2-7	CSARDPATFSYEQYF
TRBV11-2	TRBJ2-7	CASSLGPRLAGGDSYEQYF
TRBV6-5	TRBJ2-1	CARRNSGRVNHEQFF
TRBV6-4	TRBJ2-3	CASSVGPTSTDTQYF
TRBV7-8	TRBJ2-1	CASKDSYKLNEQFF
TRBV7-6	TRBJ2-1	CASSLGGGQVEGEQFF
TRBV6-1	TRBJ2-5	CASIGGGLGETQYF
TRBV20-1	TRBJ2-1	CSAEGSGRSYNEQFF
TRBV20-1	TRBJ1-3	CSARGTFDKSSGNTIYF
TRBV20-1	TRBJ2-1	CSAMGVAGVGNEQFF
TRBV5-4	TRBJ1-1	CASSPPGDGEAFF
TRBV12-3/TRBV12-4	TRBJ1-1	CASINQGGNTEAFF
TRBV20-1	TRBJ1-4	CSARDIGEDGEKLFF
TRBV10-3	TRBJ2-5	CAISRDRGDLETQYF
TRBV29-1	TRBJ2-1	CSVAGLAGINEQFF
TRBV12-3/TRBV12-4	TRBJ1-1	CASSLTARGDTEAFF
TRBV11-2	TRBJ2-1	CASSTSGTGSREQFF
TRBV7-9	TRBJ1-6	CASSPRDSNSPLHF
TRBV6-5	TRBJ1-5	CASSYAGTGRQPQHF
TRBV20-1	TRBJ2-5	CSARVLGTEQETQYF
TRBV20-1	TRBJ2-5	CSARALTGEKTQYF
TRBV7-2	TRBJ1-5	CASSPTSGVSSNQPQHF
TRBV18	TRBJ2-1	CASSPFYGTSGRHESYNEQFF